Listed here are 5 T cell receptor beta chains from one sample, sequenced in a study of CD8+ T cells in alopecia areata. Treatment reported: oral pan-JAK inhibitor, 5-10 mg twice daily. The authors extracted RNA and reverse transcribed it into cDNA as the sequencing template. Repertoires were generated with immunoSEQ multiplex PCR, while TCRdb's copy carries only in-frame clones and drops some. The table records more than 200,000 clones, approximately 40% of them present only once. The material was CD4+ T cells sorted from blood, obtained at approximately week 39, from a patient treated with tofacitinib. The origin of the receptors is a human donor with alopecia areata.

The chain couples TRBV7-2 to TRBJ1-1; the D is unclear. The CDR3 sequence is 12 residues long. V was shortened by 7 bases and J by 4 bases, with 10 bases between the two germline ends. From germline, CDR1 is SGHTA and CDR2 FQGNSA. The CDR3 sequence: CASTRGSTEAFF. The CDR3 bases are TGTGCCAGCACAAGAGGGAGCACTGAAGCTTTCTTT.

This clone was found a few times. The chain employs TRBV6-5 and TRBJ2-2; 10 nucleotides agree with TRBD1. The CDR3 is 15 amino acids. Germline values: CDR1 MNHEY, CDR2 SVGAGI. Trimming at V came to 7 bases and at J to 5 bases, leaving 7 bases not matched to a gene. The CDR3 sequence is CASTDRGAGTGELFF. The CDR3 DNA is TGTGCCAGCACGGACAGGGGGGCAGGGACCGGGGAGCTGTTTTTT.

In this sample, this clone turned up a few times. The rearrangement joins TRBV7-2 to TRBJ1-1, with D uncertain. Trimming took 2 bases from V and 5 from J, leaving 9 bases between them. The CDR3 loop spans 13 amino acids. Germline V gives CDR1 SGHTA, CDR2 FQGNSA. The CDR3: CASSLYGETEAFF. CDR3 DNA sequence: TGTGCCAGCAGCTTATACGGGGAGACTGAAGCTTTCTTT.

This clone was seen only a few times. This chain joins TRBV19 and TRBJ2-7; perhaps TRBD2 as D (5 bases). The V end was cut by 7 bases, the J end by 5 bases, with 15 bases between. This CDR3 is built from 13 residues. Germline CDR1 is LNHDA and CDR2 is SQIVND (reference sequence). CDR3 protein: CASIAPGTDEQYF. For the CDR3, the DNA is TGTGCCAGTATCGCTCCGGGAACCGACGAGCAGTACTTC.

This sequence joins TRBV2 and TRBJ2-7; D might be TRBD1 (6 bases). In germline, CDR1 is SNHLY, CDR2 FYNNEI. V lost 5 bases and J 6 bases, leaving 11 bases between the germline ends. CDR3 length: 12 amino acids. The CDR3 sequence: CASSNTGSEQYF. CDR3 DNA: TGTGCCAGCAGTAACACAGGGTCCGAGCAGTACTTC.